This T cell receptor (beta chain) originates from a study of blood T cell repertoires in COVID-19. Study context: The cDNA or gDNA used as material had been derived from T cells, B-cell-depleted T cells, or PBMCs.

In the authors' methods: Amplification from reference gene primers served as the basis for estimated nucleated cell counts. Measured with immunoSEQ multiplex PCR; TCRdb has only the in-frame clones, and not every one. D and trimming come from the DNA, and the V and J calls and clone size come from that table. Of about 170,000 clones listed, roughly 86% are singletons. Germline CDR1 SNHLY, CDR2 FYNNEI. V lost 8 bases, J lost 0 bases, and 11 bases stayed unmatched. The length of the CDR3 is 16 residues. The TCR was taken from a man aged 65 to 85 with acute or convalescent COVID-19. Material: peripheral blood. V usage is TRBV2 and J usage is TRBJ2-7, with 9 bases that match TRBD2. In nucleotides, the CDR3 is TGTGCCAGCCGATGGTTTAGCGGGAGTGACTCCTACGAGCAGTACTTC. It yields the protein CASRWFSGSDSYEQYF.